The 6 T cell receptor beta chains given below trace back to one sample, sequenced in a study of blood T cells in healthy people across ages. Combining a sample-barcoded 5' primer with a J-beta primer mix, a second PCR ran for 7 to 11 cycles. TCRdb independently ran MiXCR on the 5' RACE reads; one entry per CDR3 protein. The table lists roughly 800,000 distinct CDR3 sequences, 20% to 25% of them singletons. These data were also filed under a second study, of T cells of mothers and their children.

The source material was blood. These TCRs come from a boy between 10 and 17 years old in good health.

The V call is TRBV29-1, the J call TRBJ2-4, with 7 bases aligning to TRBD1. The germline V gene has CDR1 SQVTM and CDR2 ANQGSEA. V dropped 2 bases and J dropped 6; count of bases not matched to a gene: 10. The CDR3 sequence is 15 residues long. CDR3 nucleotides: TGCAGCGTTGAATCCGCTGACAGGGTGTCAAACATTCAGTACTTC. This sequence encodes CSVESADRVSNIQYF.

This clonotype has a handful of counts. The genes are TRBV9 and TRBJ1-2; TRBD1 aligns across 9 bases. V dropped 0 bases and J dropped 3; count of bases not matched to a gene: 0. This CDR3 is 14 amino acids long. Looked up from germline, CDR1 is SGDLS and CDR2 is YYNGEE. CDR3 sequence: CASSVGQGDYGYTF. DNA for the CDR3: TGTGCCAGCAGCGTAGGACAGGGGGACTATGGCTACACCTTC.

The chain recombines TRBV12-3 or TRBV12-4 with TRBJ2-1; D may be TRBD1 (5 bases). Trimming shortened V by 7 bases and J by 2 bases, and 12 bases separated the two germline ends. This CDR3 region has 14 residues. CDR3 residues: CASTDTGTYNEQFF. The CDR3 DNA follows: TGTGCCAGCACCGACACAGGTACCTACAATGAGCAGTTCTTC.

The CDR3 loop is CSVGTDNTGELFF. In DNA, the CDR3 is TGCAGCGTGGGGACAGACAACACCGGGGAGCTGTTTTTT. The gene calls are TRBV29-1 and TRBJ2-2, with 7 bases identical to TRBD1. CDR1 is SQVTM, CDR2 ANQGSEA, per germline. This CDR3 comprises 13 residues. J lost 2 bases, V lost 6 bases, and 3 bases had no gene match.

This chain uses TRBV12-3 or TRBV12-4 with TRBJ2-3; weak D call: TRBD1 (5 bases). CDR3 length: 13 residues. Deletions cut 4 bases from V and 7 bases from J, with 12 bases between. The CDR3 reads CASSSLRDHTQYF. The CDR3 coding sequence is TGTGCCAGCAGTTCGCTCAGGGATCATACGCAGTATTTT.

This clonotype was picked up a small number of times. This chain joins TRBV11-2 and TRBJ2-2; a weak D match, TRBD2 (7 bases). The CDR3 spans 16 residues. Germline V gene lookup returns CDR1 SGHAT and CDR2 FQNNGV. With 0 bases removed from V and 8 bases from J, the gap between germline ends came to 16 bases. The CDR3 DNA sequence: TGTGCCAGCAGCTTAGATCGGGGGGCGCTACCGGGGGAGCTGTTTTTT. Translating gives CASSLDRGALPGELFF.